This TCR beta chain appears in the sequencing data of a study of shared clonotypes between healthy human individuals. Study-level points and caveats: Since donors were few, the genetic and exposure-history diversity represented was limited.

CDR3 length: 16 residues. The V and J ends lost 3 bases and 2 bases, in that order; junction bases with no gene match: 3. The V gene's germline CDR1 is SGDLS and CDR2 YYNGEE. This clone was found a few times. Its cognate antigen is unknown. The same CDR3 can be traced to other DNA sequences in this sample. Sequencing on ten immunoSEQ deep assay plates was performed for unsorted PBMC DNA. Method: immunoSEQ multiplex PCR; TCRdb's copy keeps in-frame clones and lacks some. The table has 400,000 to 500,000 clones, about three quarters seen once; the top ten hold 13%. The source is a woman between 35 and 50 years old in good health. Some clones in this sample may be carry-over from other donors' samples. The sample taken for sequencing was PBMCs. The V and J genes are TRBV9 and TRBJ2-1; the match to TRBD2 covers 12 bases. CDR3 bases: TGTGCCAGCAGCGATCGGACTAGCGGGACCTACAATGAGCAGTTCTTC. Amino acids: CASSDRTSGTYNEQFF.